What follows are 8 T cell receptor beta chains derived from one specimen sequenced in a study of blood T cell repertoires in COVID-19. Clones were read by immunoSEQ multiplex PCR, and TCRdb kept only the in-frame ones, dropping some. The data contain more than 300,000 clones, under 85% of them singletons. Sequencing was done on a sample of PBMCs or T cells enriched from blood (not recorded which). These receptors were collected from a woman between 50 and 59 years old who had recovered from COVID-19.

V gene TRBV18 combines with J gene TRBJ1-2; D possibly corresponds to TRBD1 (5 bases). The germline gives CDR1 KGHSH, CDR2 LQKENI. Trimming stripped 6 bases from V and 2 bases from J, with 13 bases between. The CDR3 length is 14 residues. The CDR3 coding sequence is TGTGCCAGCTCTCCGGGGGGGTCCAACTATGGCTACACCTTC. Protein sequence: CASSPGGSNYGYTF. Looking up the rest from reference TRBV18 and TRBJ1-2 gives the full variable domain: NAGVMQNPRHLVRRRGQEARLRCSPMKGHSHVYWYRQLPEEGLKFMVYLQKENIIDESGMPKERFSAEFPKEGPSILRIQQVVRGDSAAYFCASSPGGSNYGYTFGSGTRLTVV.

The chain links TRBV5-5 to TRBJ1-2; D not certain. V lost 1 base, J lost 8 bases, and 21 bases lay in between. Per germline, CDR1 SGHKS and CDR2 YYEKEE (reference sequence). The CDR3 extends over 16 amino acids. The DNA for the CDR3 is TGTGCCAGCAGCTTGTTAGGCAGAACTATAACTAGCGGCTACACCTTC. Translated, it gives CASSLLGRTITSGYTF.

This chain joins TRBV12-3 or TRBV12-4 and TRBJ1-1; TRBD1 matches 7 bases. The J segment lost 4 bases and the V segment lost 10 bases, leaving 6 bases of the junction unmatched. The CDR3 contains 12 residues. In DNA, the CDR3 is TGTGCCACCCTGGAGGGGGCCACTGAAGCTTTCTTT. It specifies CATLEGATEAFF.

This chain joins TRBV7-9 and TRBJ2-1; 8 positions agree with TRBD1. Germline CDR1 is SEHNR and CDR2 is FQNEAQ (reference sequence). The CDR3 spans 13 residues. V dropped 11 bases and J dropped 5; count of bases not matched to a gene: 8. This chain's CDR3 is CACSDRVNNEQFF. In DNA form, the CDR3 reads TGTGCCTGCTCGGACAGGGTGAACAATGAGCAGTTCTTC.

This clone occurred once. The V gene is TRBV7-2, the J gene TRBJ2-3; 15 nucleotides line up with TRBD2. After removal of 4 bases from V and 8 bases from J, the junction contained 10 bases not matched to a gene. The CDR3 is 17 amino acids. Germline values: CDR1 SGHTA, CDR2 FQGNSA. DNA of the CDR3: TGTGCCAGCAGCTGGACTAGCGGGGGGGAATTCAGGGGTACGCAGTATTTT. Translated, it gives CASSWTSGGEFRGTQYF.

The chain combines TRBV11-1 with TRBJ2-2, with TRBD2 identical over 12 bases. Germline CDR1 reads SGHAT; CDR2 reads FQDESV (reference sequence). Unmatched junction bases numbered 4, after V lost 1 base and J lost 7 bases. The CDR3 sequence is 16 residues long. DNA for the CDR3: TGTGCCAGCAGCTTAGGACTAGCGGGGGTGAACGGGGAGCTGTTTTTT. This sequence encodes CASSLGLAGVNGELFF.

The chain employs TRBV7-2 and TRBJ1-6; the match to TRBD1 covers 7 bases. The CDR3 totals 15 residues. Germline V gene data show CDR1 as SGHTA and CDR2 as FQGNSA. V shed 5 bases and J 5 bases; nucleotides not matched to a gene: 6. In nucleotides, the CDR3 is TGTGCCAGCAGCACAGGGGTTGGGGATAATTCACCCCTCCACTTT. Translating gives CASSTGVGDNSPLHF.

V usage is TRBV30 and J usage is TRBJ1-4; D gene unclear. Germline V gene sequence: CDR1 GTSNPN, CDR2 SVGIG (reference sequence). V gave up 0 bases and J gave up 7 bases, with 9 bases separating them. The CDR3 runs 13 residues. As DNA, the CDR3 is TGTGCCTGGAGTGTACTAGTAGGTGAAAAACTGTTTTTT. Its protein is CAWSVLVGEKLFF.